A single sample gave rise to the 2 T cell receptor beta chains below, sequenced in a study of cytomegalovirus exposure and HLA in healthy donors. PCR employed 60 Vbeta and 13 Jbeta primers. The protocol was immunoSEQ multiplex PCR, while the TCRdb copy is restricted to in-frame clones and leaves out a portion. The sample carries 150,000 to 200,000 clones, about 81% recorded once. Sequencing was carried out using PBMCs. These TCRs come from a man aged 40-50 years in good health and CMV-seronegative.

The V and J genes are TRBV4-3 and TRBJ1-4, with D possibly TRBD1 on 6 matching bases. Trimming stripped 1 base from V and 5 bases from J, with 11 bases between. This CDR3 contains 15 residues. Germline values: CDR1 LGHNA, CDR2 YSLEER. CDR3 protein: CASSQALQGNEKLFF. The DNA for the CDR3 is TGCGCCAGCAGCCAAGCTCTACAGGGAAATGAAAAACTGTTTTTT.

The chain recombines TRBV15 with TRBJ2-7; D possibly corresponds to TRBD1 (6 bases). CDR3 length equals 16 residues. Germline loops: CDR1 LNHNV, CDR2 YYDKDF (reference sequence). With 0 bases removed from V and 6 bases from J, the gap between germline ends came to 18 bases. The CDR3 bases are TGTGCCACCAGCAGAGATGCTTACAGGGTAGGTGGCGAGCAGTACTTC. This translates into CATSRDAYRVGGEQYF.